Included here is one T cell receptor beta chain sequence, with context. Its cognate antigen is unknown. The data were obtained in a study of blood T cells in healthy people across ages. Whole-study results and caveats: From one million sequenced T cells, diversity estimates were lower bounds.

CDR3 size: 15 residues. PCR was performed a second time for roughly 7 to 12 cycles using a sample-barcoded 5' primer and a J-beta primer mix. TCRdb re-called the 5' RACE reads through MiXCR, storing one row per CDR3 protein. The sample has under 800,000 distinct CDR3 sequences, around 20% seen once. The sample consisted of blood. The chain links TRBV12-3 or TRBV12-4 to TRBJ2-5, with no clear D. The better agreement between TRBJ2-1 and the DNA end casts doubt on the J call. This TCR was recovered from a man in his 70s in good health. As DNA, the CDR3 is TGTGCCAGCAGTTTAGCGAGTGGCTCTTACGGTGAGCAGTTCTTC. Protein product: CASSLASGSYGEQFF.